This TCR beta chain emerged from a study of PD-L1 blockade in urothelial cancer. Method: immunoSEQ multiplex PCR; TCRdb's copy keeps in-frame clones and lacks some. The data show 45,000 to 55,000 clones, with about four fifths seen just once and about 10% held by the top ten. The time point denotes: pretreatment peripheral blood. The sample was PBMCs, taken around atezolizumab (anti-PD-L1) treatment. This receptor was taken from a man between 70 and 80 years old with urothelial cancer.

CDR3 loop: CASSLIGLLQDEQFF. The CDR3 region has the DNA TGTGCCAGCAGCTTAATTGGACTACTTCAGGATGAGCAGTTCTTC. This sequence joins TRBV7-6 and TRBJ2-1; maybe TRBD2 (6 bases). This CDR3 region has 15 residues. The germline CDR1 and CDR2 sequences are SGHVS and FNYEAQ. V dropped 2 bases and J dropped 8 bases, with 16 bases sitting between them. Looking up the rest from reference TRBV7-6 and TRBJ2-1 gives the full variable domain: GAGVSQSPRYKVTKRGQDVALRCDPISGHVSLYWYRQALGQGPEFLTYFNYEAQQDKSGLPNDRFSAERPEGSISTLTIQRTEQRDSAMYRCASSLIGLLQDEQFFGPGTRLTVL.